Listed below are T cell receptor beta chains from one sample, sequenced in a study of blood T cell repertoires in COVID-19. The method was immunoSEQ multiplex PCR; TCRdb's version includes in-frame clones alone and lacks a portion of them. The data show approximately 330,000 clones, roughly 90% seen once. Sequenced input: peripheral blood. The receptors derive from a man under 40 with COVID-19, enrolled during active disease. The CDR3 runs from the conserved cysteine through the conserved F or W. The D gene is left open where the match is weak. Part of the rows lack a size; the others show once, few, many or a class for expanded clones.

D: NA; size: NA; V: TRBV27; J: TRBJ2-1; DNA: TGTGCCAGCAGTCAATCAGGGGGGACTTACAATGAGCAGTTCTTC; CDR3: CASSQSGGTYNEQFF
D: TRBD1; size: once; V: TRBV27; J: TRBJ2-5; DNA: TGTGCCAGCACGCTAAACAGGGGGCGTATTGAGACCCAGTACTTC; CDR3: CASTLNRGRIETQYF
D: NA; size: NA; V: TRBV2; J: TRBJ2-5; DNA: TGTGCCAGCACGTACACAGAGCAAGAGACCCAGTACTTC; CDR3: CASTYTEQETQYF
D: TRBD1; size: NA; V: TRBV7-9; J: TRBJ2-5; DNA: TGTGCCAGCAGCTCCCTCATATCCCGGGACAGGGGGCAAGAGACCCAGTACTTC; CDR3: CASSSLISRDRGQETQYF
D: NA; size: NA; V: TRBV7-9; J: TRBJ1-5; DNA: TGTGCCAGCAGCTCCGCGGGCAATCAGCCCCAGCATTTT; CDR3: CASSSAGNQPQHF
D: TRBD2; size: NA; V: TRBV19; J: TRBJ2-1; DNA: TGTGCCAGTAGTATATGGGGACTAGCGGGCTACAATGAGCAGTTCTTC; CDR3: CASSIWGLAGYNEQFF
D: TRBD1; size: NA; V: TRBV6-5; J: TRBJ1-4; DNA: TGTGCCAGCAGTCCGGGACAGGCCAGAGGAAAACTGTTTTTT; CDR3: CASSPGQARGKLFF
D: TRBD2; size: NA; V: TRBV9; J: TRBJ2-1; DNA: TGTGCCAGCAGCGTACGGGGGGACCTCTCCTACAATGAGCAGTTCTTC; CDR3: CASSVRGDLSYNEQFF
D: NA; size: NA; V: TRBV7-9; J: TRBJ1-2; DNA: TGTGCCAGCAGCTTAGCGCAAAGCAGGGAAGGCTATGGCTACACCTTC; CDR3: CASSLAQSREGYGYTF
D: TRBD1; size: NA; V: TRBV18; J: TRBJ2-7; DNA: TGTGCCAGCTCACCACCGGGACAGGCGCCTTACGAGCAGTACTTC; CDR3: CASSPPGQAPYEQYF
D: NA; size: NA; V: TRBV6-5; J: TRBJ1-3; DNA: TGTGCCAGCCGGGGGATTCTTGTAAACACCATATATTTT; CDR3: CASRGILVNTIYF
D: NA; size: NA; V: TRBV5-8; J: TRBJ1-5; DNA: TGTGCCAGCAGCTTGGCCGACAGGTACGATCAGCCCCAGCATTTT; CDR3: CASSLADRYDQPQHF
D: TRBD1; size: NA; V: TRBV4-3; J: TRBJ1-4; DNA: TGCGCCAGCAGCACCCGAACGGGGACAGGCCGTAATGAAAAACTGTTTTTT; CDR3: CASSTRTGTGRNEKLFF
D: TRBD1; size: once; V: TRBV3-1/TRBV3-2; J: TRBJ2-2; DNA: TGTGCCAGCAGCGGACAGGTCGGTCCCGGGGAGCTGTTTTTT; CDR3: CASSGQVGPGELFF
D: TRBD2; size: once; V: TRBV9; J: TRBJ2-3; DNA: TGTGCCAGCAGCCCCTCTCAGACACTAGCGGGACAAGGGGCATCGCAGTATTTT; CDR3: CASSPSQTLAGQGASQYF
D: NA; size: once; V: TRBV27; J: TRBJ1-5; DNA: TGTGCCAGCAGTTTGGGCAGGGGCCAGCCCCAGCATTTT; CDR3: CASSLGRGQPQHF
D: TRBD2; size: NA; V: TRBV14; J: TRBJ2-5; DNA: TGTGCCAGCAGCCGATGGACTAGCGGGTCCAAAGAGACCCAGTACTTC; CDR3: CASSRWTSGSKETQYF
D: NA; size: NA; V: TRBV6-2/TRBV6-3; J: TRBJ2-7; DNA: TGTGCCAGCAGTTATCGGACAGACTACGAGCAGTACTTC; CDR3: CASSYRTDYEQYF
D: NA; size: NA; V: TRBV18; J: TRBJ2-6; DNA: TGTGCCAGCTCACCACGTCAGGGCGATGGGGCCAACGTCCTGACTTTC; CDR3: CASSPRQGDGANVLTF
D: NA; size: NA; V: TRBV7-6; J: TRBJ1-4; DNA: TGTGCCAGCAGCAACACGGGTCCAGTTAATGAAAAACTGTTTTTT; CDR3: CASSNTGPVNEKLFF
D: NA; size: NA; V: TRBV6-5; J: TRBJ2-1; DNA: TGTGCCAGCACGGAGGGGCACCCCTACGCCGAGCAGTTCTTC; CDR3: CASTEGHPYAEQFF
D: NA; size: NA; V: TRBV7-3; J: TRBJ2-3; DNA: TGTGCCAGCAGCCCAAATGTGGCTAGCACAGATACGCAGTATTTT; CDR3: CASSPNVASTDTQYF
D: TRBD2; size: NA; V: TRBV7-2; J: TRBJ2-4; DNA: TGTGCCAGCAGCTTGGTGGCTAGCGGGGGGTGGGACATTCAGTACTTC; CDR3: CASSLVASGGWDIQYF
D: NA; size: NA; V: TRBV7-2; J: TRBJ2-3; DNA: TGTGCCAGCAGCTTACGACTAGTTGGCACAGATACGCAGTATTTT; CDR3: CASSLRLVGTDTQYF
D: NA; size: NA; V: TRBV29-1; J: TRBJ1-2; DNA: TGCAGCGTAGGACAGATGATAAGTGGCTACACCTTC; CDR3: CSVGQMISGYTF
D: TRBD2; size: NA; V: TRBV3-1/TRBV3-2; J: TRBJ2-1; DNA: TGTGCCAGCAGCCAAGATACAGCGCTAGCGGGAGGGAATAGCTCCTACAATGAGCAGTTCTTC; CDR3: CASSQDTALAGGNSSYNEQFF
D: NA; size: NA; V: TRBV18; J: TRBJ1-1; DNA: TGTGCCAGCTCACCTGTCGAAGCGAACACTGAAGCTTTCTTT; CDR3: CASSPVEANTEAFF
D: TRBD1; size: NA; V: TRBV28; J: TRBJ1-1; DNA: TGTGCCAGCAGTTTCGGGCAGGGACAGACGAACACTGAAGCTTTCTTT; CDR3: CASSFGQGQTNTEAFF
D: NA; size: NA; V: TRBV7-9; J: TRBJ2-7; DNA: TGTGCCAGCAGTCCACCTAGCTCCTACGAGCAGTACTTC; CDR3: CASSPPSSYEQYF
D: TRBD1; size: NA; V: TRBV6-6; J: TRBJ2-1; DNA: TGTGCCAGCAGTTCCGAACAGGGGGCAACCTACAATGAGCAGTTCTTC; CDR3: CASSSEQGATYNEQFF
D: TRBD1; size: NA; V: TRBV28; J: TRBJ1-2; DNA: TGTGCCAGCAGTTTAGGGACAGGGGCCTATGGCTACACCTTC; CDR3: CASSLGTGAYGYTF
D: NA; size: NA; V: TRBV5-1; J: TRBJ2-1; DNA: TGCGCCAGCAGCTTCGATCCGGGTTACTACAATGAGCAGTTCTTC; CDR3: CASSFDPGYYNEQFF
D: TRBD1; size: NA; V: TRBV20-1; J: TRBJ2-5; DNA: TGCAGTGCCGGACAGGGAGAGACCCAGTACTTC; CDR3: CSAGQGETQYF
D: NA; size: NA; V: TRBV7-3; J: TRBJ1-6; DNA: TGTGCCAGCAGCTTAACTTCCAGTTTAAATTCACCCCTCCACTTT; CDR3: CASSLTSSLNSPLHF
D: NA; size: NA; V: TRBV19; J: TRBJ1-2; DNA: TGTGCCAGTAGCCTCGGGAGGGGCTACACCTTC; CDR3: CASSLGRGYTF
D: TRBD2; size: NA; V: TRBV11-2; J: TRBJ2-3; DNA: TGTGCCAGCAGCTTATCGGGGGTGGGACTAGCGGGAATCACAGATACGCAGTATTTT; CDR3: CASSLSGVGLAGITDTQYF
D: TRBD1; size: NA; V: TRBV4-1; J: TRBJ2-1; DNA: TGCGCCAGCAGCCAAGAAAGGGACAGGGTCGACCAGTTCTTC; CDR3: CASSQERDRVDQFF
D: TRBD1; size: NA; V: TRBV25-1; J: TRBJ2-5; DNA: TGTGCCAGCAGGAGGGACAGACCCCCAGAGACCCAGTACTTC; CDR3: CASRRDRPPETQYF
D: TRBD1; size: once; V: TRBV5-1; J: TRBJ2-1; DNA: TGCGCCAGCAGCTTGGGACAGGGGCCCTACAATGAGCAGTTCTTC; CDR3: CASSLGQGPYNEQFF
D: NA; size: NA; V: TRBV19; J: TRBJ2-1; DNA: TGTGCCAGTAGTATAGTCGTCGGTTACAATGAGCAGTTCTTC; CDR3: CASSIVVGYNEQFF
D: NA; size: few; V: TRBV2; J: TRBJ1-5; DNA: TGTGCCAGCAGTCAAACAGCTAGCAATCAGCCCCAGCATTTT; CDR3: CASSQTASNQPQHF
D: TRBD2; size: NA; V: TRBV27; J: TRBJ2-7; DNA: TGTGCCAGCAGTTTGGGGACTATATCGGAGCAGTACTTC; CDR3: CASSLGTISEQYF
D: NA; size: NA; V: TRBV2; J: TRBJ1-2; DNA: TGTGCCAGCACCAAAACGGGGGGGCCCAACTATGGCTACACCTTC; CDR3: CASTKTGGPNYGYTF
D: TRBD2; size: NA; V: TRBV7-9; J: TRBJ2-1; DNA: TGTGCCAGCAGCTTATCCAGCGGGATAATCGATGAGCAGTTCTTC; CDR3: CASSLSSGIIDEQFF
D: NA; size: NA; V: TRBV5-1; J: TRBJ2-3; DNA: TGCGCCAGCGCAGGGTCCTCCGAGGCAGATACGCAGTATTTT; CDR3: CASAGSSEADTQYF
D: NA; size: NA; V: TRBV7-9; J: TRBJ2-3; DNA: TGTGCCAGCAGCTTAGATTTAACAGATACGCAGTATTTT; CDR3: CASSLDLTDTQYF
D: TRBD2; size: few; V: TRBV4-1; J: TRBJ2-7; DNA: TGCGCCAGCAGCCAAGATCTTGAGCGGGGGCCCTACTCCTACGAGCAGTACTTC; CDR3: CASSQDLERGPYSYEQYF
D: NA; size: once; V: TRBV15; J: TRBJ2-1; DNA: TGTGCCACCAGCAGAGATTTGAAGAGACTAGACTACAATGAGCAGTTCTTC; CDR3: CATSRDLKRLDYNEQFF
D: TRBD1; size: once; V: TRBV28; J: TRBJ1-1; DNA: TGTGCCAGCAGTTTTTCGGACAGGCTCATGAACACTGAAGCTTTCTTT; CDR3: CASSFSDRLMNTEAFF
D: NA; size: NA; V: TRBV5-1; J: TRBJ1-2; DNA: TGCGCCAGCAGCTTGGGGGGAGCGAACTATGGCTACACCTTC; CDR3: CASSLGGANYGYTF